One T cell receptor beta chain is described in this entry. In the original analysis: Reference gene primers were amplified, and this amplification served to estimate nucleated cell counts. TCRdb keeps only in-frame clones here, not all; method: immunoSEQ multiplex PCR. V and J calls and clone size are given by that table; D and trimming were obtained from the DNA. The repertoire holds some 97,000 clones, with about nine tenths as singletons. Germline V lookup: CDR1 SGHVS, CDR2 FNYEAQ. CDR3 length: 18 residues. The J segment lost 7 bases and the V segment lost 1 base, leaving 13 bases of the junction unmatched. This entry belongs to a study of blood T cell repertoires in COVID-19. Looking at the study overall: Samples of COVID-19 (acute and convalescent) were obtained from the United States, Italy and Spain. T cells, B-cell-depleted T cells, or PBMCs supplied cDNA or gDNA.

This sequence joins TRBV7-6 and TRBJ1-6; 7 bases are a match to TRBD1. This clonotype was sampled from a man in his sixties with acute or convalescent COVID-19. The sequenced sample consisted of peripheral blood. CDR3 DNA: TGTGCCAGCAGCTTAGTTGTCCACACACAGGGGAGGAATTCACCCCTCCACTTT. It specifies CASSLVVHTQGRNSPLHF.